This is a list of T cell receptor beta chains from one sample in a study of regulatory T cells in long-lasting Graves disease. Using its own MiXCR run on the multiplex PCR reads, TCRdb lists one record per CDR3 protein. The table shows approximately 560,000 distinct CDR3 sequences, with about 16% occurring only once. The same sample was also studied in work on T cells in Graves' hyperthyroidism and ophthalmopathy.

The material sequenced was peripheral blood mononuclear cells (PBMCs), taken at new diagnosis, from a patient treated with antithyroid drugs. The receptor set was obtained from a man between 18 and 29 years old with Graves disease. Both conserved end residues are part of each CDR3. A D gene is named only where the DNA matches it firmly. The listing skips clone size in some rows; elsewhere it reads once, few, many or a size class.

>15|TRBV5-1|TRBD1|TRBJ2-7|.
CASTGTGRSTFEQYF
TGCGCCAGCACTGGGACAGGGAGATCTACGTTCGAGCAGTACTTC
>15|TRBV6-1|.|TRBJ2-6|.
CASRRDPSGANVLTF
TGTGCCAGCAGGCGGGACCCTTCTGGGGCCAACGTCCTGACTTTC
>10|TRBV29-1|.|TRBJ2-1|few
CSASYNEQFF
TGCAGCGCCTCTTACAATGAGCAGTTCTTC
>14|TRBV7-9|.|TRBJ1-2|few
CASRASGLGFGYTF
TGTGCCAGCAGGGCCTCGGGACTTGGGTTTGGCTACACCTTC
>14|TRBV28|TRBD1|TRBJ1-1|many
CASRTGGGYTEAFF
TGTGCCAGCAGGACAGGGGGAGGGTACACTGAAGCTTTCTTT
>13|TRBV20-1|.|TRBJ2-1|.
CSASGSFYNEQFF
TGCAGTGCTAGCGGCAGTTTCTACAATGAGCAGTTCTTC
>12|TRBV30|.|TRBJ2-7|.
CAWNPRAGEQYF
TGTGCCTGGAATCCCAGGGCGGGTGAGCAGTACTTC
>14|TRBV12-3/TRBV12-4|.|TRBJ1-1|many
CASSPPGTNTEAFF
TGTGCCAGCAGTCCGCCGGGGACGAACACTGAAGCTTTCTTT
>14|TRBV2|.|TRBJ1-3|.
CASSERGTGWTIYF
TGTGCCAGCAGTGAACGAGGAACAGGATGGACCATATATTTT
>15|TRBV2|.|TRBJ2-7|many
CASSDPRKTGHEQYF
TGTGCCAGCAGTGACCCCAGAAAGACCGGCCACGAGCAGTACTTC
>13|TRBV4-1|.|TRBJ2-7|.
CASSHSIADEQYF
TGCGCCAGCAGCCATTCGATAGCGGACGAGCAGTACTTC
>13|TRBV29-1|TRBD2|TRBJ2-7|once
CSVDGLAGYEQYF
TGCAGCGTTGATGGCCTAGCGGGCTACGAGCAGTACTTC
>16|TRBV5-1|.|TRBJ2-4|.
CASSLDSHLAKNIQYF
TGCGCCAGCAGCTTGGACAGCCACTTAGCCAAAAACATTCAGTACTTC
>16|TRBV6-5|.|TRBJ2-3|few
CASSYSKGGREDTQYF
TGTGCCAGCAGTTACTCGAAAGGCGGGCGGGAAGATACGCAGTATTTT
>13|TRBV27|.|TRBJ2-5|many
CASSSDPGETQYF
TGTGCCAGCAGTTCTGACCCCGGGGAGACCCAGTACTTC
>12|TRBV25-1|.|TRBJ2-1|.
CASDGDYNEQFF
TGTGCCAGCGACGGGGACTACAATGAGCAGTTCTTC
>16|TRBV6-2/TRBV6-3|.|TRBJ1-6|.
CASSYFKGTDNSPLHF
TGTGCCAGCAGTTACTTCAAGGGGACGGATAATTCACCCCTCCACTTT
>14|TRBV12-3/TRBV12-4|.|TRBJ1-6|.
CASSFYQNNSPLHF
TGTGCCAGCAGTTTCTACCAGAATAATTCACCCCTCCACTTT
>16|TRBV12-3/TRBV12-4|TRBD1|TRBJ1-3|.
CASCSKLGDSRNTIYF
TGTGCCAGCTGCTCGAAGCTCGGGGACAGCAGAAACACCATATATTTT
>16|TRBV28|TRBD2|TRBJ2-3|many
CASSRTSGRARDTQYF
TGTGCCAGCAGTAGGACTAGCGGGAGGGCCAGGGATACGCAGTATTTT
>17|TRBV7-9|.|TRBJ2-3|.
CASSTTVPPSGTDTQCF
TGTGCCAGCAGCACGACAGTCCCCCCCTCTGGCACAGATACGCAGTGTTTT
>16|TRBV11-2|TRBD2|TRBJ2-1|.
CASREFLAGESNEQFF
TGTGCCAGCAGAGAATTTCTAGCGGGAGAATCCAATGAGCAGTTCTTC
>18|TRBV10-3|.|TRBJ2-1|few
CAISDVVGPLSSYNEQLF
TGTGCCATCAGTGACGTCGTGGGACCACTTAGCTCCTACAATGAGCAGCTCTTC
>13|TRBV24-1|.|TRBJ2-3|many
CAIATSGTDTQYF
TGTGCCATCGCGACCTCTGGCACAGATACGCAGTATTTT